The 15 T cell receptor beta chains in this list originate from one sample, sequenced in a study of T-cell reconstitution after alpha-beta-depleted transplantation in children. As it was prepared, the TCRbeta library received unique molecular identifiers. TCRdb itself ran the PCR reads through MiXCR, one entry per CDR3 protein. The sample yields fewer than 750,000 distinct CDR3 sequences, roughly 27% seen once. Source: PBMCs, taken before TCRalphabeta/CD19-depleted stem cell transplant. The receptors shown here come from a boy younger than two with Wiskott-Aldrich syndrome, due to receive a stem cell transplant.

The chain couples TRBV12-3 or TRBV12-4 to TRBJ2-7, with unresolved D. The V gene lost 5 bases and the J gene lost 0 bases, with 14 bases spanning the gap. This CDR3 is built from 15 residues. CDR3 nucleotides: TGTGCCAGCAGTCCCGGAAGGGCGAGCTCCTACGAGCAGTACTTC. Its translation: CASSPGRASSYEQYF.

In its sample, this clonotype was seen a few times. V usage is TRBV10-2 and J usage is TRBJ2-3; TRBD2 matches at 7 bases. CDR1 WSHSY and CDR2 SAAADI come from the germline V gene. With V trimmed by 8 bases and J by 4 bases, 9 bases remained unmatched. The CDR3 is 14 residues long. CDR3 sequence: CASAVGGRPDTQYF. CDR3 nucleotide sequence: TGCGCCAGCGCGGTGGGCGGGAGACCAGATACGCAGTATTTT.

This chain connects TRBV3-1 to TRBJ2-6; no definite D call. The V gene's germline CDR1 is LGHDT and CDR2 YNNKEL (reference sequence). CDR3 length equals 18 residues. The V and J ends lost 1 base and 2 bases respectively, with 15 bases between them. CDR3 amino acids: CASSQVRVLRTGANVLTF. The CDR3 DNA is TGTGCCAGCAGCCAAGTAAGAGTCCTCAGAACTGGGGCCAACGTCCTGACTTTC.

This clonotype was found a few times. This sequence joins TRBV4-1 and TRBJ2-1, with D maybe TRBD1 (5 bases). The CDR3 length is 15 residues. CDR1 is MGHRA, CDR2 YSYEKL, per germline. Trimming took off 3 bases at V and 2 bases at J, with 11 bases between the two ends. The CDR3 reads CASSQDDSAYNEQFF. The CDR3 nucleotides read TGCGCCAGCAGCCAGGACGACAGCGCCTACAATGAGCAGTTCTTC.

The chain employs TRBV2 and TRBJ2-7; 7 bases line up with TRBD2. V shed 6 bases and J 0 bases; nucleotides not matched to a gene: 11. CDR3 length equals 16 residues. The germline CDR1 and CDR2 sequences are SNHLY and FYNNEI. CDR3 region: CASRARDLAVSYEQYF. The CDR3 nucleotides read TGTGCCAGCAGGGCTCGGGATCTAGCGGTCTCCTACGAGCAGTACTTC.

The gene calls are TRBV18 and TRBJ1-1; D perhaps matches TRBD1 (6 bases). CDR3 size: 15 residues. Germline lookup yields CDR1 KGHSH and CDR2 LQKENI. The V end was cut by 2 bases, the J end by 4 bases, with 14 bases between. CDR3 DNA sequence: TGTGCCAGCTCACCAAATACAGGGAAAGGCACTGAAGCTTTCTTT. Protein: CASSPNTGKGTEAFF.

The chain recombines TRBV12-3 or TRBV12-4 with TRBJ1-2; D is undetermined. Trimming cost V 10 bases and J 4 bases, with 16 bases left between them. CDR3 length equals 13 residues. The CDR3, as DNA: TGTGCCACCAAGAGGAGCGGGAGCTATGGCTACACCTTC. Residues: CATKRSGSYGYTF.

The sample holds a few counts of this clonotype. The V gene is TRBV7-9, the J gene TRBJ1-3; D gene uncertain. Looked up from germline, CDR1 is SEHNR and CDR2 is FQNEAQ (reference sequence). The CDR3 totals 15 residues. Between the trimmed V and J ends, which lost 1 base and 4 bases, there was a span of 11 bases. The CDR3 DNA reads TGTGCCAGCAGCTTAGAAGGCGGACGGGGAAACACCATATATTTT. It yields the protein CASSLEGGRGNTIYF.

This clonotype was recorded a few times. One junction end disagrees with the germline gene, perhaps due to a read error. This rearrangement joins TRBV12-3 or TRBV12-4 to TRBJ2-5; TRBD2 might be the D (5 bases). CDR3 length equals 14 residues. The chain's CDR3 is CASSLRLIGETQYF. CDR3 DNA sequence: TGTGCCAGCAGTTTGAGGTTGATTGGGGAGACCCAGTACTTT.

In its sample, this clonotype was seen a few times. The chain is built from TRBV6-5 and TRBJ1-1; a possible D gene is TRBD1 (6 bases). The CDR3 extends over 14 amino acids. V was shortened by 5 bases and J by 5 bases, with 15 bases between the two germline ends. Germline assignment: CDR1 MNHEY and CDR2 SVGAGI. In nucleotides, the CDR3 is TGTGCCAGCAGTAACAGGGTGCGTAGTACTGAAGCTTTCTTT. Its translation: CASSNRVRSTEAFF.

The rearrangement links TRBV20-1 to TRBJ2-2, with D tentatively TRBD2 (5 bases). This CDR3 has 16 residues. From germline, CDR1 is DFQATT and CDR2 SNEGSKA (reference sequence). V was clipped by 0 bases and J by 1 base, with 12 bases between them. This CDR3 is CSARDPAGQNTGELFF. CDR3 sequence (DNA): TGCAGTGCTAGAGATCCTGCGGGTCAGAACACCGGGGAGCTGTTTTTT.

This clonotype was counted a few times. The V gene is TRBV20-1, the J gene TRBJ2-7; TRBD1 aligns across 7 bases. The CDR3 spans 14 residues. Losses at the gene ends were 2 bases for V and 2 bases for J; bases not matched to a gene: 6. Germline values: CDR1 DFQATT, CDR2 SNEGSKA (reference sequence). The CDR3, as DNA: TGCAGTGCTAGACGGACAGGCTTAACCTACGAGCAGTACTTC. It specifies CSARRTGLTYEQYF.

At least ten counts were recorded for this clonotype. V and J are TRBV10-3 and TRBJ2-1, with 7 bases that match TRBD1. The CDR3 runs to 15 residues. Germline V gene lookup returns CDR1 ENHRY and CDR2 SYGVKD. V lost 6 bases, J lost 7 bases, and 12 bases stayed unmatched. CDR3 sequence (DNA): TGTGCCATCAGATCGGACAGGTTGGATGTTAATGAGCAGTTCTTC. Its translation: CAIRSDRLDVNEQFF.

This clonotype came up a few times. This rearrangement joins TRBV3-1 to TRBJ2-1; D possibly corresponds to TRBD2 (6 bases). The germline gives CDR1 LGHDT, CDR2 YNNKEL (reference sequence). Trimming pared 8 bases from V and 9 bases from J, leaving 17 bases between. The CDR3 extends over 13 amino acids. The CDR3 here is CASGRRELGEQFF. The DNA of the CDR3 is TGTGCCAGCGGTCGACGGGAGCTTGGTGAGCAGTTCTTC.

The chain combines TRBV10-1 with TRBJ2-7; 7 bases agree with TRBD2. The V segment lost 3 bases and the J segment 6 bases; nucleotides outside the gene matches: 8. CDR1 WNHNN and CDR2 SYGVQD come from the germline V gene (reference sequence). The CDR3 totals 14 residues. Written as DNA, the CDR3 is TGCGCCAGCAGTGATGGCGGGAGCCTCGGCGAGCAGTACTTC. Translated: CASSDGGSLGEQYF.